One and the same sample provided the 8 T cell receptor beta chains below, sequenced in a study of CXCR3-negative and CXCR3-positive naive CD8 T cells. The TRB cDNA libraries were prepared by 5' RACE with UMI labels. TCRdb re-called the 5' RACE reads and shows each CDR3 protein once, DNA omitted. The table gives 50,000 to 60,000 distinct CDR3 sequences; the top ten clones make up roughly 0.42% of it. The sequenced sample consisted of naive CXCR3- CD8+ T cells from blood. The subset denotes: CD45RO-CCR7+CD27+CD95- naive CD8+ T cells lacking CXCR3 (TNR3-). The receptors here all came from a human donor in good health. Some clones in this sample may be carry-over from other donors' samples.

The chain links TRBV29-1 to TRBJ2-1; the TCRdb call, TRBD1, lacks DNA for checking. The germline V gene encodes CDR1 SQVTM and CDR2 ANQGSEA. The CDR3 runs 14 residues. The CDR3 loop is CSVVSGTVYNEQFF.

The gene calls are TRBV14 and TRBJ2-7; as DNA is missing, the TRBD1 call by TCRdb cannot be tested. The CDR3 spans 15 residues. CDR1 is SGHDN, CDR2 FVKESK, per germline. The CDR3 here is CASSQARDAAYEQYF.

This chain links TRBV30 with TRBJ2-7; no DNA is available, so the TRBD1 call from TCRdb remains unchecked. This CDR3 is built from 13 residues. Germline CDR1 and CDR2: GTSNPN and SVGIG (reference sequence). This CDR3 reads CAWSVDISYEQYF.

The chain joins TRBV4-3 to TRBJ2-1. CDR3 size: 14 residues. CDR1 is LGHNA, CDR2 YSLEER, per germline. This chain's CDR3 is CASSREEPNNEQFF.

The V call is TRBV7-9, the J call TRBJ1-1. The germline V gene encodes CDR1 SEHNR and CDR2 FQNEAQ (reference sequence). The CDR3 is made up of 15 amino acids. CDR3 in amino acids: CASSLPGRVNTEAFF.

The CDR3 loop reads CATSRVLGILEQFF. The chain uses TRBV15 and TRBJ2-1. Germline CDR1 is LNHNV and CDR2 is YYDKDF (reference sequence). The CDR3 spans 14 residues.

The chain couples TRBV6-5 to TRBJ1-2; TCRdb calls TRBD1, which cannot be checked without DNA. Per the germline V gene, CDR1 is MNHEY and CDR2 is SVGAGI. The CDR3 extends over 17 amino acids. The CDR3 is CASSPAVYFRSNYGYTF.

The chain is built from TRBV2 and TRBJ2-3; as DNA is missing, the TRBD1 call by TCRdb cannot be tested. The CDR3 sequence is 15 residues long. Per germline, CDR1 SNHLY and CDR2 FYNNEI. CDR3: CASCGTGENTDTQYF.